This entry lists 3 T cell receptor beta chains sequenced from one sample in a study of cytomegalovirus exposure and HLA in healthy donors. Primers included in the PCR were 60 Vbeta and 13 Jbeta primers. Data came from immunoSEQ multiplex PCR; TCRdb stores just in-frame clones and leaves some out. The table includes some 150,000 clones, around 10% detected once. The sequenced sample was PBMCs. The receptors shown here come from a man between 45 and 60 years old in good health and CMV-seronegative.

This clone was counted only a few times. The chain recombines TRBV6-6 with TRBJ1-2; 7 nucleotides align to TRBD1. Trimming removed 4 bases from V and 4 bases from J; junction bases left unmatched: 3. This CDR3 has 13 amino acids. Germline CDR1 and CDR2: MNHNY and SVGAGI (reference sequence). The CDR3 loop is CASSFRDSYGYTF. For the CDR3, the DNA is TGTGCCAGCAGTTTCCGGGACAGCTATGGCTACACCTTC.

The sample holds a few counts of this clone. The chain recombines TRBV28 with TRBJ2-5; a possible D gene is TRBD1 (7 bases). Germline CDR1 MDHEN, CDR2 SYDVKM. The V and J ends lost 3 bases and 4 bases respectively, with 9 bases between them. The CDR3 length is 13 residues. DNA of the CDR3: TGTGCCAGCAGTTTCCAGGGGGGAGAGACCCAGTACTTC. Protein: CASSFQGGETQYF.

The rearrangement joins TRBV15 to TRBJ1-1; D not resolved. CDR3 length: 13 amino acids. Germline loops: CDR1 LNHNV, CDR2 YYDKDF (reference sequence). Trimming stripped 3 bases from V and 1 base from J, with 6 bases between. CDR3 in amino acids: CATSRAPNTEAFF. The CDR3 region has the DNA TGTGCCACCAGCAGGGCTCCGAACACTGAAGCTTTCTTT. Together with reference TRBV15 and TRBJ1-1, the CDR3 gives the full variable domain: DAMVIQNPRYQVTQFGKPVTLSCSQTLNHNVMYWYQQKSSQAPKLLFHYYDKDFNNEADTPDNFQSRRPNTSFCFLDIRSPGLGDTAMYLCATSRAPNTEAFFGQGTRLTVV.